Listed below are T cell receptor beta chains from one sample, sequenced in a study of T cell responses to AZD1222 COVID-19 vaccine. Repertoires were generated with immunoSEQ multiplex PCR, while TCRdb's copy carries only in-frame clones and drops some. This repertoire shows about 130,000 clones, roughly 88% found once; its top ten account for over 5.5%. The sample here was peripheral blood, taken on day 0 of AZD1222 vaccination. Receptor source: an adult in good health. CDR3s include the opening cysteine and the closing phenylalanine or tryptophan. The D gene is left open where the match is weak. Expanded clones are given a class, and other clones once, few, many or no size at all.

>TRBV14|TRBJ1-4|-|TRBD1
TGTGCCAGCAGCCAAGTAAGACAGGGAGTCCATGAAAAACTGTTTTTT
CASSQVRQGVHEKLFF
>TRBV28|TRBJ1-1|-|-
TGTGCCAGCAGCTCCCCCGCCGGGGGTACTGGTGAAGCTTTCTTT
CASSSPAGGTGEAFF
>TRBV5-4|TRBJ2-7|-|-
TGTGCCAGCAGCTTCTCCCCGCCCTACGAGCAGTACTTC
CASSFSPPYEQYF
>TRBV5-1|TRBJ1-5|-|-
TGCGCCAGCAGCTTGGAGGGGTATAGCAATCAGCCCCAGCATTTT
CASSLEGYSNQPQHF
>TRBV7-9|TRBJ2-7|-|-
TGTGCCAGCAGCTTAGGTGGCAGGAGCTCCTACGAGCAGTACTTC
CASSLGGRSSYEQYF
>TRBV4-2|TRBJ2-1|-|-
TGTGCCAGCAGCCAAGTGGTCCTGGTGGGTGAGCAGTTCTTC
CASSQVVLVGEQFF
>TRBV5-4|TRBJ1-1|-|-
TGTGCCAGCAGCGTACGGGGAATGAACACTGAAGCTTTCTTT
CASSVRGMNTEAFF
>TRBV5-6|TRBJ2-7|-|-
TGTGCCAGCAGCTTGTATGTCAGCACCTACGAGCAGTACTTC
CASSLYVSTYEQYF
>TRBV27|TRBJ1-1|-|-
TGTGCCAGCAGTTCCGGGACCCCCCTTCCGAACACTGAAGCTTTCTTT
CASSSGTPLPNTEAFF
>TRBV5-1|TRBJ2-5|once|TRBD1
TGCGCCAGCGGCAACGGGACAGGGGATTTAGAGATTGAGACCCAGTACTTC
CASGNGTGDLEIETQYF